These 3 T cell receptor beta chains originate from one sample sequenced in a study of shared clonotypes between healthy human individuals. Sequencing was performed with immunoSEQ multiplex PCR; in TCRdb, only in-frame clones are kept and a portion is missing. This table holds hundreds of thousands of clones, around 73% found once. Input material: memory CD4+ T cells sorted from blood. Sample subset: CD45RA-negative fraction. These receptors were obtained from a woman in her thirties in good health.

CDR3 bases: TGTGCCAGCGCTGGGGGGATCACAGATACGCAGTATTTT. This translates into CASAGGITDTQYF. The chain combines TRBV9 with TRBJ2-3; D perhaps matches TRBD2 (6 bases). Germline V lookup: CDR1 SGDLS, CDR2 YYNGEE. This CDR3 contains 13 residues. Deletions cut 7 bases from V and 2 bases from J, with 11 bases between.

This rearrangement joins TRBV28 to TRBJ1-1; 10 bases align to TRBD1. The trim removed 1 base at V and 7 bases at J, leaving 3 bases unmatched. The CDR3 covers 14 residues. CDR1 is MDHEN and CDR2 is SYDVKM in the germline V gene. CDR3 residues: CASSLSGTGDEAFF. The CDR3 nucleotides are TGTGCCAGCAGTTTATCCGGGACAGGGGATGAAGCTTTCTTT.

There are many counts of this clone. This chain links TRBV15 with TRBJ2-7, with D perhaps assigned TRBD1 or TRBD2 (5 bases each). In germline, CDR1 is LNHNV, CDR2 YYDKDF (reference sequence). The CDR3 runs to 13 residues. Trimming removed 3 bases from V and 2 bases from J, with 8 bases in between. The CDR3 coding sequence is TGTGCCACCAGCAGTCGAGGGGCCTACGAGCAGTACTTC. It codes for CATSSRGAYEQYF.